One and the same sample provided the 15 T cell receptor beta chains below, sequenced in a study of early stage breast cancer tumors. Sequencing used immunoSEQ multiplex PCR; TCRdb keeps in-frame clones, though not all of them. This sample has about 10,000 clones, with roughly 70% found just once. The sequencing input was breast tumor tissue. These receptors were collected from a person aged 45 to 59 with breast cancer.

CDR3 protein: CASSPGGTRGNTIYF. The CDR3 DNA follows: TGTGCCAGCAGCCCAGGGGGGACGCGTGGAAACACCATATATTTT. The chain employs TRBV7-2 and TRBJ1-3; 7 bases are a match to TRBD1. Germline V gives CDR1 SGHTA, CDR2 FQGNSA. This CDR3 contains 15 residues. Trimming at V came to 5 bases and at J to 3 bases, leaving 7 bases not matched to a gene.

This clone was seen only once. The chain carries TRBV21-1 and TRBJ1-1; TRBD1 reflects the table's D call only, with no check against the DNA. TRBV21-1 is an annotated pseudogene. The CDR3 contains 12 residues. The CDR3 DNA reads as TGTGCCAGCAGCGACAGGGAAACTGAAGCTTTCTTT. Translated, it gives CASSDRETEAFF.

V and J are TRBV29-1 and TRBJ2-7; 16 nucleotides agree with TRBD2. This CDR3 is built from 15 residues. The V segment lost 6 bases and the J segment 4 bases; nucleotides outside the gene matches: 6. Germline V CDR1 and CDR2: SQVTM, ANQGSEA. The CDR3 loop is CSVVGGLAGGYEQYF. DNA of the CDR3: TGCAGCGTCGTAGGGGGACTAGCGGGAGGGTACGAGCAGTACTTC.

The chain is built from TRBV11-1 and TRBJ2-1; TRBD2 agrees at 13 bases. Germline lookup yields CDR1 SGHAT and CDR2 FQDESV (reference sequence). CDR3 size: 16 residues. Trimming took 1 base from V and 6 from J; bases not matched to a gene: 3. For the CDR3, the DNA is TGTGCCAGCAGCTTAGGGACTAGCGGGAGAGGCAATGAGCAGTTCTTC. As protein: CASSLGTSGRGNEQFF.

V is TRBV27 and J is TRBJ2-2; 7 nucleotides align to TRBD2. Trimming removed 2 bases from V and 4 bases from J; junction bases left unmatched: 13. This CDR3 is 18 amino acids long. Germline assignment: CDR1 MNHEY and CDR2 SMNVEV (reference sequence). The CDR3 loop is CASSLEYWGGHPTGELFF. DNA of the CDR3: TGTGCCAGCAGTTTAGAATACTGGGGAGGGCACCCCACCGGGGAGCTGTTTTTT.

This sequence joins TRBV5-8 and TRBJ2-3; unclear D gene. Trimming shortened V by 3 bases and J by 6 bases, and 11 bases separated the two germline ends. Germline CDR1 SGHTS, CDR2 YDEGEE. The CDR3 is 13 residues long. This chain's CDR3 is CASSYSFSDTQYF. CDR3 coding DNA: TGTGCCAGCAGCTACAGTTTCTCCGATACGCAGTATTTT.

The chain is built from TRBV7-2 and TRBJ1-2; D uncertain. The germline gives CDR1 SGHTA, CDR2 FQGNSA. CDR3 size: 15 residues. The V end lost 8 bases, the J end lost 3 bases, and 19 bases lay between the germline ends. The DNA of the CDR3 is TGTGCCAGCGGGAGGTCAGTTGTTTCCGACTATGGCTACACCTTC. This translates into CASGRSVVSDYGYTF. Drawing the rest from reference TRBV7-2 and TRBJ1-2, the complete variable domain is GAGVSQSPSNKVTEKGKDVELRCDPISGHTALYWYRQSLGQGLEFLIYFQGNSAPDKSGLPSDRFSAERTGGSVSTLTIQRTQQEDSAVYLCASGRSVVSDYGYTFGSGTRLTVV.

The V gene is TRBV20-1, the J gene TRBJ1-2, with a tentative D call TRBD1 (5 bases). CDR1 is DFQATT and CDR2 is SNEGSKA in the germline V gene (reference sequence). The CDR3 has 11 residues. V lost 5 bases to trimming and J lost 8 bases, with 12 bases between them. In DNA form, the CDR3 reads TGCAGTGCTTACCAGGGAGGCGGCTACACCTTC. It specifies CSAYQGGGYTF.

This clone was recorded a few times. This rearrangement joins TRBV28 to TRBJ1-2; weak D call: TRBD1 (6 bases). The V gene's germline CDR1 is MDHEN and CDR2 SYDVKM. This CDR3 is built from 11 residues. Deletions cut 6 bases from V and 6 bases from J, with 8 bases between. The CDR3 bases are TGTGCCAGCAGCCGGACAGATGGCTACACCTTC. Residues: CASSRTDGYTF.

The chain combines TRBV5-4 with TRBJ1-2; D uncertain. Trimming removed 0 bases from V and 4 bases from J, with 13 bases in between. Germline CDR1 is SGHNT and CDR2 is YYREEE (reference sequence). This CDR3 has 15 residues. CDR3 sequence reads: CASSLGSGSSYGYTF. The DNA of the CDR3 is TGTGCCAGCAGCTTGGGTTCAGGCTCGAGCTATGGCTACACCTTC.

This chain links TRBV10-1 with TRBJ2-1; D may be TRBD2 (5 bases). Germline V CDR1 and CDR2: WNHNN, SYGVQD (reference sequence). The CDR3 covers 15 residues. V was trimmed by 0 bases and J by 0 bases, leaving 6 bases between them. The CDR3 DNA is TGCGCCAGCAGTGAGTCAGGGAGCTCCTACAATGAGCAGTTCTTC. The encoded protein is CASSESGSSYNEQFF.

V usage is TRBV5-1 and J usage is TRBJ2-7; D might be TRBD1 (5 bases). The CDR3 contains 15 residues. Germline V gives CDR1 SGHRS, CDR2 YFSETQ. V lost 0 bases to trimming and J lost 5 bases, with 15 bases between them. CDR3 region: CASSLGQGLVHEQYF. CDR3 nucleotide sequence: TGCGCCAGCAGCTTGGGTCAGGGATTGGTCCACGAGCAGTACTTC.

The gene calls are TRBV9 and TRBJ2-1; TRBD2 matches at 9 bases. Germline trimming cut 4 bases from V and 6 bases from J; bases unmatched to any gene: 2. The CDR3 is 13 amino acids. From germline, CDR1 is SGDLS and CDR2 YYNGEE. The DNA of the CDR3 is TGTGCCAGCAGCCCTAGCGGGATCAATGAGCAGTTCTTC. It is translated as CASSPSGINEQFF.

This sequence joins TRBV7-6 and TRBJ2-6; 7 bases agree with TRBD2. Germline-derived CDR1 and CDR2 are SGHVS and FNYEAQ. CDR3 size: 14 residues. V dropped 5 bases and J dropped 17; count of bases not matched to a gene: 15. Written as DNA, the CDR3 is TGTGCCAGCAGCCCGGCGGGGGACGGGGCTTCGATGACTTTC. The encoded protein is CASSPAGDGASMTF.

The chain recombines TRBV7-9 with TRBJ2-1; D possibly uses TRBD1 or TRBD2 (5 bases each). The V end was cut by 5 bases, the J end by 4 bases, with 12 bases between. CDR1 is SEHNR and CDR2 is FQNEAQ in the germline V gene (reference sequence). The CDR3 is 14 residues long. The CDR3 sequence is CASSPGTGYNEQFF. The CDR3 coding sequence is TGTGCCAGCAGCCCTGGGACGGGGTACAATGAGCAGTTCTTC.